This T cell receptor (beta chain) emerged from a study of blood T cell repertoires in COVID-19. Study as a whole: Sample material is recorded as cDNA or gDNA derived from T cells, B-cell-depleted T cells, or PBMCs.

Original data processing: Reference gene primer amplification gave nucleated cell count estimates. Only in-frame clones appear in the TCRdb table, and some are missing; sequencing was by immunoSEQ multiplex PCR. V, J and clone size are those of that table, while D and trimming were read from the DNA. The data show roughly 120,000 clones, around nine tenths seen once. Trimming removed 2 bases from V and 8 bases from J, with 11 bases in between. Germline loops: CDR1 SNHLY, CDR2 FYNNEI. This CDR3 contains 13 residues. The clonotype comes from a human donor with active COVID-19. The donor label of this sample is uncertain. The sequenced sample consisted of peripheral blood. The chain combines TRBV2 with TRBJ2-3; D gene unclear. CDR3 residues: CASSETTTGTQYF. CDR3 in DNA: TGTGCCAGCAGTGAAACAACGACGGGTACGCAGTATTTT.